This record concerns one T cell receptor (beta chain) sequence. Antigen: not known. The sample belongs to a study of blood T cells in healthy people across ages. Extracted total RNA amounted to at least 5 micrograms for each sample. The V and J ends lost 5 bases and 11 bases, in that order; junction bases with no gene match: 15. The CDR3 is made up of 16 amino acids. Findings and caveats of the study: The unknown donor CMV status may have confounded expanded clonotype changes. Naive T cell percentage and TCR beta diversity correlated strongly.

Next came a second PCR, run for about 7 to 12 cycles, which used a sample-barcoded 5' primer along with a J-beta primer mix. TCRdb reprocessed the 5' RACE reads with MiXCR, giving one entry per CDR3 protein. The sample lists about 1.1 million distinct CDR3 sequences; approximately 38% were seen once. This rearrangement joins TRBV12-3 or TRBV12-4 to TRBJ2-5; 12 nucleotides match TRBD2. Sequencing was performed on blood. The receptor comes from a young man in good health. Here the CDR3 DNA reads TGTGCCAGCAGTACCGGGACTAGCGGGCCCTTCAATGAGCAGTACTTC. The encoded protein is CASSTGTSGPFNEQYF.